The TCR beta chain described here comes from a study of blood T cell repertoires in COVID-19. Overall study context: Acute and convalescent COVID-19 samples came from the United States, Italy and Spain. Sources were T cells, B-cell-depleted T cells, or PBMCs; the material itself was cDNA or gDNA.

In the original analysis: The assay estimated nucleated cells by amplifying reference gene primers. The assay was immunoSEQ multiplex PCR, and TCRdb's table has in-frame clones only and misses some. The D gene and trimming were derived from the DNA, and the V and J assignments and clone size from that table. The sample contains around 300,000 clones, around 90% of which appear only once. In assigning cohorts, the study relied on participant-reported clinical history. This CDR3 has 11 residues. Germline CDR1 reads DFQATT; CDR2 reads SNEGSKA (reference sequence). This clonotype originated in a woman between 18 and 30 years old with acute COVID-19. The sequencing input was PBMCs or T cells enriched from blood (not recorded which). The chain joins TRBV20-1 to TRBJ1-2; D may be TRBD1 (6 bases). CDR3 amino acids: CSVLDSQRYTF. CDR3 nucleotides: TGCAGCGTTCTGGACAGCCAACGATACACCTTC.